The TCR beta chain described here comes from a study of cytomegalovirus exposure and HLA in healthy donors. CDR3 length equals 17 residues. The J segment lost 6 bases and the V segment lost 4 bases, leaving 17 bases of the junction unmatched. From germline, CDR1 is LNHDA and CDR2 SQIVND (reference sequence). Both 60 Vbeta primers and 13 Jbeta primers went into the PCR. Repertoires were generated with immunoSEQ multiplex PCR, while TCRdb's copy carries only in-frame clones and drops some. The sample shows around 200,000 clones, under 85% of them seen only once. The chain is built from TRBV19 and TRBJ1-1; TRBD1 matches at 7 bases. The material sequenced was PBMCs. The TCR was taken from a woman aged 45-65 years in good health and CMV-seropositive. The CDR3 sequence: CASSTRQGDGSGSEAFF. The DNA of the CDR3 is TGTGCCAGTAGTACACGACAGGGTGACGGTTCAGGTTCTGAAGCTTTCTTT.